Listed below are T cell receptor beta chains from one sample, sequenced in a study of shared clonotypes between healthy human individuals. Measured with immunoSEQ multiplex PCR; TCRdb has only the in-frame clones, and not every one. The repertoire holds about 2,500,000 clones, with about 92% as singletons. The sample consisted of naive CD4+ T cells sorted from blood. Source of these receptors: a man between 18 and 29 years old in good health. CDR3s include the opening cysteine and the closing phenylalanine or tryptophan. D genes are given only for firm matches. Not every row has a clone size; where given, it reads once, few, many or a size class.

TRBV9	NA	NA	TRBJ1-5	CASSVGFGSNQPQHF	TGTGCCAGCAGCGTAGGGTTCGGCTCCAATCAGCCCCAGCATTTT
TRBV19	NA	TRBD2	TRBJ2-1	CASSIGAGGPPYNEQFF	TGTGCCAGTAGTATAGGAGCGGGAGGTCCCCCCTACAATGAGCAGTTCTTC
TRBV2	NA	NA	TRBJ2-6	CASRESGANVLTF	TGTGCCAGCAGGGAGTCTGGGGCCAACGTCCTGACTTTC
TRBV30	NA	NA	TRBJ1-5	CAWTGQNSNQPQHF	TGTGCCTGGACCGGGCAGAATAGCAATCAGCCCCAGCATTTT
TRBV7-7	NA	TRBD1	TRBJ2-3	CASSLGTGYRNTQYF	TGTGCTAGCAGCCTTGGGACAGGGTATAGGAATACGCAGTATTTT
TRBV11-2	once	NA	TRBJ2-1	CASSSPPGGPRNEQFF	TGTGCCAGCAGCTCTCCTCCCGGAGGGCCAAGGAATGAGCAGTTCTTC
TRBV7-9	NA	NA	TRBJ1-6	CASSYDSLNSPLHF	TGTGCCAGCAGCTATGACAGCCTAAATTCACCCCTCCACTTT
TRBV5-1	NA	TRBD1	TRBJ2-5	CASSTRQGAETQYF	TGCGCCAGCAGCACAAGACAGGGGGCCGAGACCCAGTACTTC
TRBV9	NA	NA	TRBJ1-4	CASSPGDATNEKLFF	TGTGCCAGCAGCCCAGGGGATGCAACTAATGAAAAACTGTTTTTT
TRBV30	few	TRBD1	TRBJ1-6	CAWSAGTGGNSPLHF	TGTGCCTGGAGCGCCGGAACAGGGGGTAATTCACCCCTCCACTTT
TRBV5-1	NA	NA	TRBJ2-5	CASTLGGAEKTQYF	TGCGCCAGTACCCTGGGGGGGGCCGAGAAGACCCAGTACTTC
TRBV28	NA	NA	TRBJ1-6	CASSEGGSPLHF	TGTGCCAGCAGTGAAGGGGGATCACCCCTCCACTTT
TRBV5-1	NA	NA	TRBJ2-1	CASSLTTSSYNEQFF	TGCGCCAGCAGCTTGACAACGAGCTCCTACAATGAGCAGTTCTTC
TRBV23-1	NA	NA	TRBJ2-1	CASSHPGPDGLGVDNEQFF	TGCGCCAGCAGTCACCCCGGTCCTGACGGCTTGGGTGTGGACAATGAGCAGTTCTTC
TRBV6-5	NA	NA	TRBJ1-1	CASSYRRPIIETEAFF	TGTGCCAGCAGTTACCGACGACCGATAATTGAGACTGAAGCTTTCTTT
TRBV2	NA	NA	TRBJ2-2	CASSPDTGELFF	TGTGCCAGCAGCCCAGACACCGGGGAGCTGTTTTTT
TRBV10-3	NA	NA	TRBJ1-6	CAISESYINNSPLHF	TGTGCCATCAGTGAGTCGTACATAAATAATTCACCCCTCCACTTT
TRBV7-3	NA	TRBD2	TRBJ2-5	CASSREGETQYF	TGTGCCAGCAGTCGGGAGGGAGAGACCCAGTACTTC
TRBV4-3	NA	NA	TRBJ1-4	CASSLLHVNEKLFF	TGCGCCAGCAGCCTACTTCATGTTAATGAAAAACTGTTTTTT
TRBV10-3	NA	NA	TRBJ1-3	CAISVDSSSSGNTIYF	TGTGCCATCAGTGTGGACAGCTCGAGCTCTGGAAACACCATATATTTT
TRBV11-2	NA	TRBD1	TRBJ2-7	CASSPTGQGEQYF	TGTGCCAGCAGCCCGACCGGACAGGGAGAGCAGTACTTC
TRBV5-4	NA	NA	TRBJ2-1	CASSLGQGILNEQFF	TGTGCCAGCAGCTTGGGTCAGGGGATCCTCAATGAGCAGTTCTTC